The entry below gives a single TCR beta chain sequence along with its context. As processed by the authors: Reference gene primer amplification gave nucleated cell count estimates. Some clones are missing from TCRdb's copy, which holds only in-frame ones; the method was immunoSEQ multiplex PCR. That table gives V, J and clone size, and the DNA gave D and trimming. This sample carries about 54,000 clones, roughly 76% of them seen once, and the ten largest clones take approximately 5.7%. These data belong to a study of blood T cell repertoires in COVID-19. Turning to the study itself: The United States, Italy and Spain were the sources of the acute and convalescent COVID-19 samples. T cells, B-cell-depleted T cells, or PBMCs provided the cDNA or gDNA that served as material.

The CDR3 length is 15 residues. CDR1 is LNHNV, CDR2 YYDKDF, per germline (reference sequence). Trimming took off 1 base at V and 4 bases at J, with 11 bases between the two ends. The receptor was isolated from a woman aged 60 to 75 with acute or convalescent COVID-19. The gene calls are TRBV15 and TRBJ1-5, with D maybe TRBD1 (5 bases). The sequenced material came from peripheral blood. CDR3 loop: CATSRGRGRNQPQHF. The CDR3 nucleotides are TGTGCCACCAGCAGAGGACGGGGGAGGAATCAGCCCCAGCATTTT.